This TCR beta chain was documented in a study of cytomegalovirus exposure and HLA in healthy donors. Study results and caveats: More clonal expansion characterized HLA-associated TCR beta chains than equally common others in a later analysis.

Amplification used 60 Vbeta primers and 13 Jbeta primers. The method was immunoSEQ multiplex PCR; TCRdb's version includes in-frame clones alone and lacks a portion of them. Here the sample spans some 150,000 clones, less than 80% being singletons. The trim removed 6 bases at V and 7 bases at J, leaving 9 bases unmatched. The CDR3 contains 14 residues. Looked up from germline, CDR1 is SNHLY and CDR2 is FYNNEI. For this clone: The antigen remains undetermined.

This TCR was sampled from a female donor in good health and CMV-seropositive. Sequenced sample: PBMCs. The V gene is TRBV2, the J gene TRBJ2-5, with 9 bases that match TRBD1. CDR3 sequence reads: CASRPGQGVWTQYF. The CDR3 DNA reads TGTGCCAGCAGACCGGGACAGGGAGTATGGACCCAGTACTTC.